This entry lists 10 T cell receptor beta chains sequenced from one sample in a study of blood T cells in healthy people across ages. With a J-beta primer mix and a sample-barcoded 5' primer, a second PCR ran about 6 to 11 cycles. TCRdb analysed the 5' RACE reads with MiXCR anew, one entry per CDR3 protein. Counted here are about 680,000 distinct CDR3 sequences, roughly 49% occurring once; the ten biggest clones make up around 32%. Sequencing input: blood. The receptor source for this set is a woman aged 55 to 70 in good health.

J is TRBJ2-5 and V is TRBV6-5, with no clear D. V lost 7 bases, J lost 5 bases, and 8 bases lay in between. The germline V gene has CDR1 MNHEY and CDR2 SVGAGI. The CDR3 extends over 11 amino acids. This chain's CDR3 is CASNSRETQYF. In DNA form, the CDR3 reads TGTGCCAGCAATTCCAGGGAGACCCAGTACTTC.

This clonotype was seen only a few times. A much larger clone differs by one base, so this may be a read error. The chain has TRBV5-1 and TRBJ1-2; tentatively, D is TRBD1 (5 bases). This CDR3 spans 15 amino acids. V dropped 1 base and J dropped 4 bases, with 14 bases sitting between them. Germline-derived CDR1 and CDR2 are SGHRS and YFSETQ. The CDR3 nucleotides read TGCGCCAGCAGCTTGACAGGAGCGCCTAGCTATGGCTACACCTTC. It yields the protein CASSLTGAPSYGYTF.

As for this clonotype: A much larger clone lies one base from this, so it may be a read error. The CDR3 is CASSLAGTGYNEQYF. The CDR3 bases are TGTGCCAGCAGCTTAGCAGGGACGGGTTACAATGAGCAGTACTTC. The genes are TRBV7-2 and TRBJ2-7; D may correspond to TRBD1 or TRBD2 (5 bases each). There are 15 residues in the CDR3. V lost 0 bases and J 7 bases, leaving 16 bases between the germline ends. Germline lookup yields CDR1 SGHTA and CDR2 FQGNSA.

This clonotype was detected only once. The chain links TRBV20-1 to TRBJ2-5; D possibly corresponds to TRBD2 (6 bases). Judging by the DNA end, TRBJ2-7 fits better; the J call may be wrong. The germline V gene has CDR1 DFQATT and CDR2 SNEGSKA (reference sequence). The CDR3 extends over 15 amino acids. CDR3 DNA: TGCAGTGCTAGAGATCGTAGCGGACCCCCGTACGAGCAGTACTTC. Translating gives CSARDRSGPPYEQYF.

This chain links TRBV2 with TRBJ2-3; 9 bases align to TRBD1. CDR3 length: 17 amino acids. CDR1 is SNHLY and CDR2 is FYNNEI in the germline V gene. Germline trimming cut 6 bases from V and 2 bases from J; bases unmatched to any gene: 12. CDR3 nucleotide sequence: TGTGCCAGCAGGGAATTCCGGACAGGGGAGTACACAGATACGCAGTATTTT. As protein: CASREFRTGEYTDTQYF. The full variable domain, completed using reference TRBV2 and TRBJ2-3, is EPEVTQTPSHQVTQMGQEVILRCVPISNHLYFYWYRQILGQKVEFLVSFYNNEISEKSEIFDDQFSVERPDGSNFTLKIRSTKLEDSAMYFCASREFRTGEYTDTQYFGPGTRLTVL.

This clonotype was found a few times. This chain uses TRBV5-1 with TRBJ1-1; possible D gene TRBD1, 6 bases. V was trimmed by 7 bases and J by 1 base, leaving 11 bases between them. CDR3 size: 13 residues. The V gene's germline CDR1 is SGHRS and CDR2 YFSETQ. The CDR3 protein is CASGAGENTEAFF. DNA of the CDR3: TGCGCCAGCGGGGCAGGGGAGAACACTGAAGCTTTCTTT.

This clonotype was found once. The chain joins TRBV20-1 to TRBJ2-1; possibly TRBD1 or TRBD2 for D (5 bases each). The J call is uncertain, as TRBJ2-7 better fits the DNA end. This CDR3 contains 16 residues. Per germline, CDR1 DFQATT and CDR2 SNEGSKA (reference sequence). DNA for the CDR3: TGCAGTGCTAGAGCGGTGGGGCCTAGCTCCTACAATGAGCAGTACTTC. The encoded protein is CSARAVGPSSYNEQYF.

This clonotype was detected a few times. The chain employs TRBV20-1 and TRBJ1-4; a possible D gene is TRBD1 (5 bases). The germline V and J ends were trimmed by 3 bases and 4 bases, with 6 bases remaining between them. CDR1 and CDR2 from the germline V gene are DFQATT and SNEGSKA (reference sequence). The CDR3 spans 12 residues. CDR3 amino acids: CSARRGNEKLFF. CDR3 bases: TGCAGTGCTAGGAGGGGTAATGAAAAACTGTTTTTT.

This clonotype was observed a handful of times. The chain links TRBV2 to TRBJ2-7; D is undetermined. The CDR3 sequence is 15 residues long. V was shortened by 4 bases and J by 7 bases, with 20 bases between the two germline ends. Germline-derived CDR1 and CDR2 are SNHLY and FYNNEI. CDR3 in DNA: TGTGCCAGCAGTGTGGTCAGGCTGATAGTGGGGGAGCAGTACTTC. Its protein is CASSVVRLIVGEQYF.

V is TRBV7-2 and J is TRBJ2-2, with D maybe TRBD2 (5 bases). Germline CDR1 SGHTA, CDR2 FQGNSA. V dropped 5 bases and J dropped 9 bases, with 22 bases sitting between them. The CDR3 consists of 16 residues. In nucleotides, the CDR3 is TGTGCCAGCAGCCCGCGGGTCGGCTTGGGGTTGCGGGAGCTGTTTTTT. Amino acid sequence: CASSPRVGLGLRELFF.